This T cell receptor beta chain came from a study of cytomegalovirus exposure and HLA in healthy donors. Regarding the study as a whole: Researchers reported in a later analysis that common viral pathogens appeared linked to several top clusters. TCR beta sequences reportedly predicted the HLA-A and HLA-B alleles of most subjects accurately.

A note on this clone: Its target is not known.

PCR amplification relied on 60 Vbeta primers (plus 13 Jbeta primers). As originally analysed: Among the unique TCR beta chains that a later analysis counted, 75 million to 85 million in all, 10 million to 13 million were shared. Libraries were prepared by immunoSEQ multiplex PCR; TCRdb keeps only in-frame clonotypes and omits some of them. That table supplies the V and J calls and clone size; D and trimming were determined from the DNA. The profile covers approximately 190,000 clones, with over 75% appearing a single time and over 5.5% taken by the ten largest. V shed 0 bases and J 6 bases; nucleotides not matched to a gene: 7. The length of the CDR3 is 16 residues. The germline gives CDR1 MNHNY, CDR2 SVGAGI (reference sequence).

This clonotype was sampled from a man between 35 and 55 years old in good health and CMV-seropositive. V is TRBV6-6 and J is TRBJ2-2; 7 nucleotides match TRBD2. Sequenced: PBMCs. The CDR3 loop is CASSYSIGGEAGELFF. The DNA of the CDR3 is TGTGCCAGCAGTTACTCGATTGGGGGGGAAGCCGGGGAGCTGTTTTTT.